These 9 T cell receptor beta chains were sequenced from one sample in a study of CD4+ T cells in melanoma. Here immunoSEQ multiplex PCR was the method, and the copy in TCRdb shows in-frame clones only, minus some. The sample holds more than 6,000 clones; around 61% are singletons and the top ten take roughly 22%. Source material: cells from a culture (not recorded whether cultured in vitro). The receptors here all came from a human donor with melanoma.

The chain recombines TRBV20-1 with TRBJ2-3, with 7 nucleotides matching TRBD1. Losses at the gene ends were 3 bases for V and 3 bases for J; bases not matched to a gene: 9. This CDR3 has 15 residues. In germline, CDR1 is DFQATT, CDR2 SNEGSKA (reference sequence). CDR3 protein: CSASPRQGKTDTQYF. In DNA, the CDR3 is TGCAGTGCTAGTCCCCGACAGGGCAAAACAGATACGCAGTATTTT.

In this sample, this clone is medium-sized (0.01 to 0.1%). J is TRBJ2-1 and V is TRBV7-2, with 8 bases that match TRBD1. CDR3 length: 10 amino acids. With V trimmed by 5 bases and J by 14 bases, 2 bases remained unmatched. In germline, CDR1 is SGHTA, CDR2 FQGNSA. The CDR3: CASSGTGKFF. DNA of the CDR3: TGTGCCAGCAGCGGGACAGGAAAGTTCTTC.

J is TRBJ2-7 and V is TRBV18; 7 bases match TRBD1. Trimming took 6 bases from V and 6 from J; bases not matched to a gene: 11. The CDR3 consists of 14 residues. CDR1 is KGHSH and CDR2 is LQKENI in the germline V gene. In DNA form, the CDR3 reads TGTGCCAGCTCCCACGATGCGACAGGGAGCGAGCAGTACTTC. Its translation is CASSHDATGSEQYF.

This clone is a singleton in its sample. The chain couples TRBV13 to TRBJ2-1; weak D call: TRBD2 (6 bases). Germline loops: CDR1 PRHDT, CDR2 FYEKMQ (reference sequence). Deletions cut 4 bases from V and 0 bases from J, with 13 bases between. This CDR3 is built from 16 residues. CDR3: CASSSIRGNSYNEQFF. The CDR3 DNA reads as TGTGCCAGCAGCTCTATTCGGGGGAACTCCTACAATGAGCAGTTCTTC.

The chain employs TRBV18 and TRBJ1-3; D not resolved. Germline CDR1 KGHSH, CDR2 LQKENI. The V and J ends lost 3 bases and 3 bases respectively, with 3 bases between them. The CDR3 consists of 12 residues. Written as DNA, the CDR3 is TGTGCCAGCTCACCTGATGGAAACACCATATATTTT. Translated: CASSPDGNTIYF.

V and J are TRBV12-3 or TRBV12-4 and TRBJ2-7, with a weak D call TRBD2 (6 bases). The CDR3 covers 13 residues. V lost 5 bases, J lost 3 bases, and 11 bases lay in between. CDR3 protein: CASSPAGIYEQYF. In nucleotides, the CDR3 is TGTGCCAGCAGTCCCGCGGGGATCTACGAGCAGTACTTC.

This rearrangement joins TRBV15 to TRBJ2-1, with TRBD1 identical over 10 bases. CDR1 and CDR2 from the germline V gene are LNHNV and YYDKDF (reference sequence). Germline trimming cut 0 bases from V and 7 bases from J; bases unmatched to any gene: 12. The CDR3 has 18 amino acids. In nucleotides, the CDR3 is TGTGCCACCAGCAGAGAAAGCAATACCGGGACAGGGGTGAATGAGCAGTTCTTC. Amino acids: CATSRESNTGTGVNEQFF.

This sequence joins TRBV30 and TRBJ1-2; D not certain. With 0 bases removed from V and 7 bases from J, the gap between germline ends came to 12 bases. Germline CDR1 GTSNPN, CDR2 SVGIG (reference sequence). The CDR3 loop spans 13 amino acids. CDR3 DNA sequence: TGTGCCTGGAGTGTAACCAGTATCGCTGGCTACACCTTC. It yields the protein CAWSVTSIAGYTF.

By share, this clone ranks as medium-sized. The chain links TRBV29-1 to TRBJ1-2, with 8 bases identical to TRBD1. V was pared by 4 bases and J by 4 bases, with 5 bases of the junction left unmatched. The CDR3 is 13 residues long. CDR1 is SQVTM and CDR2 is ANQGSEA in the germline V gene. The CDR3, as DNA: TGCAGCGTTGTGGGACAGGATGGCTATGGCTACACCTTC. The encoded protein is CSVVGQDGYGYTF. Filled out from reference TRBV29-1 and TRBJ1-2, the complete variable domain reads SAVISQKPSRDICQRGTSLTIQCQVDSQVTMMFWYRQQPGQSLTLIATANQGSEATYESGFVIDKFPISRPNLTFSTLTVSNMSPEDSSIYLCSVVGQDGYGYTFGSGTRLTVV.